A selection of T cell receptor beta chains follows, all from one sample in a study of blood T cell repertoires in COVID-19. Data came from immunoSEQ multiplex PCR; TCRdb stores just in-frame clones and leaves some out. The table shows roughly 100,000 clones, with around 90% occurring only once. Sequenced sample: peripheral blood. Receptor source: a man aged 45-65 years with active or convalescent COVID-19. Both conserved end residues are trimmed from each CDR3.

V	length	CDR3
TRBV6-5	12	ASSFSGRNSPLH
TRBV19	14	ASSTSRTERNSPLH
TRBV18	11	ASSQDRVYGYT
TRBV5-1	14	ASSTATGGSQETQY
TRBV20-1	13	SASASSGAQETQY
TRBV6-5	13	ASTSDQFSYNEQF
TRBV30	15	AWTTRLAGDRTGELF
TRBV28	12	ASRSPGINEKLF
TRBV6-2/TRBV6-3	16	ASSYSRLGRELQETQY
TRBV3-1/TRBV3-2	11	ASSQDSYSPLH
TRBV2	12	ASSEADMNYGYT
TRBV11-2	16	ASSLENFGGTNYNEQF
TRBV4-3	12	ASSPGQTNQPQH
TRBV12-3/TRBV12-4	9	ASSRSFTQY
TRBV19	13	ASSGWDRGLPEAF
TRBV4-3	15	ASSQTTGTGGGETQY
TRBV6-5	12	ASSPPLDRDTQY
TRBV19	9	ASSSGDTQY
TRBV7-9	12	ASTHRGRNEKLF
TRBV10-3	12	AISRDSMNTEAF
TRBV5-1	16	ASSPSPSLGRRDSPLH
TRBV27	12	ASSLSSGVGGYT
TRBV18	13	ASSPGTGENYGYT
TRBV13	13	ASSPKARPVYGYT
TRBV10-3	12	AIRQGATNEKLF
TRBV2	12	ASSVRRPNYGYT
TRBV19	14	ASSTVTSGGASEQF
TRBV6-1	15	ASSELGTGGPYNEQF
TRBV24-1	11	ATSERAKQPQH
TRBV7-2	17	ASSLAVPGQGLRGDEQY
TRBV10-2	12	ASSGGGGPYEQY